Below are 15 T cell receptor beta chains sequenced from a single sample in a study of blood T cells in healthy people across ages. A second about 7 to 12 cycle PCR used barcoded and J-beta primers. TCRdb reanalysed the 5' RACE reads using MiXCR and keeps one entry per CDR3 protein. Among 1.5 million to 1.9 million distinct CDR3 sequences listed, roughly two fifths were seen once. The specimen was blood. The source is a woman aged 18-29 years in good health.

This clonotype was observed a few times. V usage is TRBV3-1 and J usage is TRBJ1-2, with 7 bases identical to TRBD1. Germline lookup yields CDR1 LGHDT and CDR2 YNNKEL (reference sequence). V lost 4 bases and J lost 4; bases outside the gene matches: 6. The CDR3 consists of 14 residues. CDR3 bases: TGTGCCAGCAGCCTAACGACAGGGAGCTATGGCTACACCTTC. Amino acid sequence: CASSLTTGSYGYTF.

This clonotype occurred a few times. CDR3 nucleotides: TGTGCCAGCAGTGAAGCTTGGACAGGGGGCTCGAGCTCCTACGAGCAGTACTTC. Protein sequence: CASSEAWTGGSSSYEQYF. The J gene is TRBJ2-7, the V gene TRBV2; TRBD1 aligns across 11 bases. V lost 0 bases and J lost 0; bases outside the gene matches: 7. The CDR3 is 18 amino acids. Germline values: CDR1 SNHLY, CDR2 FYNNEI.

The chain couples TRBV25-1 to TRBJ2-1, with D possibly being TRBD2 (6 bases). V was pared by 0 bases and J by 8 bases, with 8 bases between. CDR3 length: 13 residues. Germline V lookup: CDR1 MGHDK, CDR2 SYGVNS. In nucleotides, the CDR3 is TGTGCCAGCAGTGAATATAGGGAGGATGAGCAGTTCTTC. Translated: CASSEYREDEQFF.

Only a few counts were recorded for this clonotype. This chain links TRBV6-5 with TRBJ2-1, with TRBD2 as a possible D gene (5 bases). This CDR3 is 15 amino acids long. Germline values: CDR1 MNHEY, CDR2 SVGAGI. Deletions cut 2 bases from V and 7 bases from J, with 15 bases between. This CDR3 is CASSYIERWRNEQFF. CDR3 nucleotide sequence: TGTGCCAGCAGTTACATCGAGCGGTGGAGAAATGAGCAGTTCTTC.

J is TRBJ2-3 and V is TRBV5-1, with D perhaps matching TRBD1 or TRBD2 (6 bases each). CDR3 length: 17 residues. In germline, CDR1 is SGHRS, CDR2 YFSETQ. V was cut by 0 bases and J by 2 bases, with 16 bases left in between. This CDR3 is CASSLGWGAVATDTQYF. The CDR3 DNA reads TGCGCCAGCAGCTTGGGATGGGGGGCCGTGGCCACAGATACGCAGTATTTT.

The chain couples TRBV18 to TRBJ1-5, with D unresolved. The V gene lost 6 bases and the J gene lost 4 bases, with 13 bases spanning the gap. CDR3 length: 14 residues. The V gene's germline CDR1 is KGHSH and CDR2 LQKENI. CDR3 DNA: TGTGCCAGCTCCGCAGGTTTCGAAAATCAGCCCCAGCATTTT. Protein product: CASSAGFENQPQHF.

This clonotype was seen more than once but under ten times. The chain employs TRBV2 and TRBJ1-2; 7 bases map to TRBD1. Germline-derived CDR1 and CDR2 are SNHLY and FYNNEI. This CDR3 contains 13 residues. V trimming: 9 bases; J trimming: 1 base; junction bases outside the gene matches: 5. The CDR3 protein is CARGQSNNYGYTF. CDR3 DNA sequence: TGTGCCAGGGGACAGTCCAATAACTATGGCTACACCTTC.

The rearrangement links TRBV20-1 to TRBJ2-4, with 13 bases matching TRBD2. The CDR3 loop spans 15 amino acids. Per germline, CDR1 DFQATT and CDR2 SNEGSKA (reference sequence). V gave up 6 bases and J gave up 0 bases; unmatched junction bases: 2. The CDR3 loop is CSARLAGGAKNIQYF. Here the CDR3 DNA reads TGCAGTGCACGACTAGCGGGGGGAGCCAAAAACATTCAGTACTTC.

CDR3: CASSEVGYYGYTF. Written as DNA, the CDR3 is TGTGCCAGCAGTGAAGTGGGGTACTATGGCTACACCTTC. The chain is built from TRBV6-1 and TRBJ1-2; the D is unclear. Germline CDR1 is MNHNS and CDR2 is SASEGT. The V gene lost 1 base and the J gene lost 3 bases, with 6 bases spanning the gap. The CDR3 is made up of 13 amino acids.

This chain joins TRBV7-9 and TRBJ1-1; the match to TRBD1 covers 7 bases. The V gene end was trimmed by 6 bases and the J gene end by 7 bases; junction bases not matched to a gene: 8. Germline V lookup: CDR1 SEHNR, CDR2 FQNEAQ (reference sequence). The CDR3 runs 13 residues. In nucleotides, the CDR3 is TGTGCCAGCAGATTGGCAGGGGGTAGTGAAGCTTTCTTT. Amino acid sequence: CASRLAGGSEAFF.

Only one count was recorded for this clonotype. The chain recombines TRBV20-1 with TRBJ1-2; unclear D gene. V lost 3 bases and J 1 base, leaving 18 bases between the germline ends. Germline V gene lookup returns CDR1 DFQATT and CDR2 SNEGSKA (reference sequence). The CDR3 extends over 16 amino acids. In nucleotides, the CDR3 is TGCAGTGCTAGGGATGGCAGGCAAGCCAGTAACTATGGCTACACCTTC. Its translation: CSARDGRQASNYGYTF.

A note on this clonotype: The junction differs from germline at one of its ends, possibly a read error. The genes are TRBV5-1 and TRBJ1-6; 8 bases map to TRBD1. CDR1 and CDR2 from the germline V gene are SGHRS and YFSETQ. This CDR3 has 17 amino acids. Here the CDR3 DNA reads TGCACCAGCAGCTTGGGCCCCGAGACAGGGGATAATTCACCCCTCCACTTT. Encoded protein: CTSSLGPETGDNSPLHF.

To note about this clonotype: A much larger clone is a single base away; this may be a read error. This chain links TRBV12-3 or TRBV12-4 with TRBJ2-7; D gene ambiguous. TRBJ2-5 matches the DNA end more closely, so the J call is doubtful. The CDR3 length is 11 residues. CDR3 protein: CASRLSGTQYF. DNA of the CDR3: TGTGCCAGCAGGTTAAGTGGGACCCAGTACTTC.

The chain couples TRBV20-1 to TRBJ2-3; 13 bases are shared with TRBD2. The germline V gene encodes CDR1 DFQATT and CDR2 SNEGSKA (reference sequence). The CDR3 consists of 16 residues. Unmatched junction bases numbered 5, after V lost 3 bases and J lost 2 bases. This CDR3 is CSASKGTSGVTDTQYF. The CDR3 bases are TGCAGTGCTAGCAAGGGGACTAGCGGGGTCACAGATACGCAGTATTTT.

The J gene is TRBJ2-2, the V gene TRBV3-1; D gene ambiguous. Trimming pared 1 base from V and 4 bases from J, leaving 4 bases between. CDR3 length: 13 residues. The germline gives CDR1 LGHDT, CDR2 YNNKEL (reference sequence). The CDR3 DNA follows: TGTGCCAGCAGCCAAGGGGGCACCGGGGAGCTGTTTTTT. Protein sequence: CASSQGGTGELFF.